The clone carrying this T cell receptor (beta chain) was seen a few times. The sample comes from a study of OX40 agonist ivuxolimab in advanced cancers. The repertoire was sequenced with immunoSEQ multiplex PCR; TCRdb's copy has only in-frame clones and lacks some. Seen here are around 44,000 clones, roughly 86% observed once, and the top ten hold approximately 13%. Material: CD4+ or CD8+ T cells sorted from blood, obtained in a trial of the OX40 agonist ivuxolimab. The TCR originated in an adult with an advanced solid tumor such as melanoma, head and neck, liver or kidney cancer.

For the CDR3, the DNA is TGTGCCAGCAGCTTGGAGGCAGGGATGGTGTCTGAAGCTTTCTTT. Translated: CASSLEAGMVSEAFF. This sequence joins TRBV5-6 and TRBJ1-1, with TRBD1 as a possible D gene (5 bases). Looked up from germline, CDR1 is SGHDT and CDR2 is YYEEEE. With 0 bases removed from V and 6 bases from J, the gap between germline ends came to 15 bases. The CDR3 loop spans 15 amino acids. Variable domain in full (rest from reference TRBV5-6 and TRBJ1-1): DAGVTQSPTHLIKTRGQQVTLRCSPKSGHDTVSWYQQALGQGPQFIFQYYEEEERQRGNFPDRFSGHQFPNYSSELNVNALLLGDSALYLCASSLEAGMVSEAFFGQGTRLTVV.